This TCR beta chain originates from a study of T cell responses to AZD1222 COVID-19 vaccine. Broader study findings: A reported finding is that nearly half of spike-specific TCRs target unmutated variant regions. White British ancestry dominated among donors, who included more females, and clonal diversity was possibly underestimated.

This table comes from immunoSEQ multiplex PCR, and its TCRdb copy is limited to in-frame clones, with some not included. The table has about 140,000 clones, 92% seen once. V lost 6 bases to trimming and J lost 5 bases; unmatched junction nucleotides: 13. Per germline, CDR1 MNHEY and CDR2 SMNVEV (reference sequence). The CDR3 is 16 residues long. Only one count was recorded for this clone. What it binds is unknown. V is TRBV27 and J is TRBJ2-1, with 7 bases lining up with TRBD2. This clonotype originated in an adult in good health. The specimen was peripheral blood, collected on day 0 of AZD1222 vaccination. CDR3 in DNA: TGTGCCAGCAGAAGGGCGGGCGGGAGCTCTGACAATGAGCAGTTCTTC. Translating gives CASRRAGGSSDNEQFF.